The sample holds a few counts of the clone carrying this TCR beta chain. No antigen is known for it. The sample belongs to a study of T cells in Graves' hyperthyroidism and ophthalmopathy. Whole-study results and caveats: Also found in blood were most expanded thyroid clonotypes above 0.001.

The CDR3 is made up of 14 amino acids. The V and J ends lost 3 bases and 6 bases, in that order; junction bases with no gene match: 6. The germline CDR1 and CDR2 sequences are LGHDT and YNNKEL (reference sequence). Amplified regions were TCR beta CDR3 sequences from RNA transcripts. A set of HTBI primers served as the primers for a first-round RT-PCR of the TCR CDR3. TCRdb called the multiplex PCR reads again in MiXCR, with one record for every CDR3 protein. The sample has about 400,000 distinct CDR3 sequences; roughly 14% are singletons. Source material: blood. The origin of this receptor is a man between 18 and 29 years old with Graves' ophthalmopathy. The V call is TRBV3-1, the J call TRBJ1-1; 8 bases are shared with TRBD1. The chain's CDR3 is CASSHVQGASEAFF. CDR3 nucleotide sequence: TGTGCCAGCAGCCACGTTCAGGGGGCGTCTGAAGCTTTCTTT.